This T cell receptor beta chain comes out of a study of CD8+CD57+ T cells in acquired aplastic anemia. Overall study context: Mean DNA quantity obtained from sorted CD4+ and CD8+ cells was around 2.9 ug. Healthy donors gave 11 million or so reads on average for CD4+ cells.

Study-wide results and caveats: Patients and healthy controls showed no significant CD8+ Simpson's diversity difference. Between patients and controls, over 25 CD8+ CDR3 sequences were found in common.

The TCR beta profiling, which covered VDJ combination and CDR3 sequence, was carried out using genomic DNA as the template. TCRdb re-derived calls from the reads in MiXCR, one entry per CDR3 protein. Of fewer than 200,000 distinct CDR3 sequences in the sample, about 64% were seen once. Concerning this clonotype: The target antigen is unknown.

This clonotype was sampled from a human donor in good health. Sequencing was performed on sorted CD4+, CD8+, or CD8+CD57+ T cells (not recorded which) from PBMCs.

This CDR3 is CSANQARGNEQFF. The CDR3 nucleotides read TGCAGTGCTAACCAGGCGAGAGGCAATGAGCAGTTCTTC. The rearrangement links TRBV20-1 to TRBJ2-1; no reliable D call. The germline V gene encodes CDR1 DFQATT and CDR2 SNEGSKA (reference sequence). Trimming took off 4 bases at V and 6 bases at J, with 13 bases between the two ends. The CDR3 is 13 residues long.